The subject of this entry is one TCR beta chain. The data were obtained in a study of OX40 agonist ivuxolimab in advanced cancers. Some clones are missing from TCRdb's copy, which holds only in-frame ones; the method was immunoSEQ multiplex PCR. The sample yields about 35,000 clones, over 75% seen once. The CDR3 has 14 amino acids. Germline V gene data show CDR1 as SGHTA and CDR2 as FQGNSA. This rearrangement joins TRBV7-2 to TRBJ2-5, with 8 bases matching TRBD1. The J call is uncertain, as TRBJ2-7 better fits the DNA end. This receptor was obtained from an adult with an advanced solid tumor such as melanoma, head and neck, liver or kidney cancer. Specimen: CD4+ or CD8+ T cells sorted from blood, collected in a trial of the OX40 agonist ivuxolimab. The CDR3 DNA reads TGTGCCAGCAGCTCTGGGACAGGTTTTGCCGAGCAGTACTTC. It specifies CASSSGTGFAEQYF.